This TCR beta chain was recorded in a study of T cell responses to AZD1222 COVID-19 vaccine. This CDR3 is built from 14 residues. The ends lost 3 bases at V and 2 bases at J; junction bases unmatched: 5. Germline V lookup: CDR1 DFQATT, CDR2 SNEGSKA (reference sequence). Some clones are missing from TCRdb's copy, which holds only in-frame ones; the method was immunoSEQ multiplex PCR. The repertoire consists of around 130,000 clones, with around 94% occurring once and the leading ten covering 5.5% to 8%. About this clone: No antigen is known for it.

Broader study findings: Baseline testing showed seropositivity in only a handful of AZD1222 recipients.

V is TRBV20-1 and J is TRBJ2-7, with 9 bases identical to TRBD2. The sample here was peripheral blood, taken on day 0 of AZD1222 vaccination. The sequence was collected from an adult in good health. The CDR3 DNA reads TGCAGTGCTAGTTCATCTAGCGGGGCCTACGAGCAGTACTTC. Encoded protein: CSASSSSGAYEQYF.